This TCR beta chain was captured in a study of shared clonotypes between healthy human individuals. Sequenced by immunoSEQ multiplex PCR; TCRdb stores in-frame clones only, minus some. The repertoire holds some 2 million clones, with 85% to 95% as singletons. The CD4+ fraction was divided into a CD45RA+ naive subset and a CD45RA-negative memory subset. The CDR3 spans 13 residues. Germline-derived CDR1 and CDR2 are SQVTM and ANQGSEA. V was trimmed by 7 bases and J by 3 bases, leaving 15 bases between them. The rearrangement joins TRBV29-1 to TRBJ2-5, with D perhaps TRBD2 (5 bases). The sequenced sample consisted of naive CD4+ T cells sorted from blood. Subset defined: CD45RA+ positively selected. The TCR sequence derives from a man between 18 and 35 years old in good health. CDR3 sequence reads: CSARADLKETQYF. CDR3 in DNA: TGCAGCGCCCGAGCGGACCTTAAAGAGACCCAGTACTTC.